The sequence of this T cell receptor (beta chain) was determined in a study of CD8+CD57+ T cells in acquired aplastic anemia. Study-wide context: Sorted CD4+ and CD8+ cells gave a mean 3.2 ug DNA, range about 0.19 to 27.4 ug. Study-wide points: Patients and controls had CD8+ Simpson's diversity values that were not significantly distinct.

Per the germline V gene, CDR1 is DFQATT and CDR2 is SNEGSKA (reference sequence). The junction had 3 bases not matched to a gene; V was cut back by 4 bases and J by 2 bases. This CDR3 has 13 residues. Sequenced patients had shown CD8+CD57+ cell expansion by flow cytometry. Comments on this clonotype: Its target is not known.

TCR beta VDJ combinations and CDR3 sequences were profiled from genomic DNA. TCRdb redid the calling of the reads with MiXCR, one entry per CDR3 protein. The table records about 58,000 distinct CDR3 sequences, just over 55% of them present only once. The source material was sorted CD4+, CD8+, or CD8+CD57+ T cells (not recorded which) from PBMCs. The rearrangement joins TRBV20-1 to TRBJ2-7; 9 nucleotides align to TRBD1. This TCR was sampled from a human donor with aplastic anemia. CDR3 coding DNA: TGCAGTGCTACTCGACAGGGGGCCTACGAGCAGTACGTC. Its translation is CSATRQGAYEQYV.